This TCR beta chain was documented in a study of CD8 T cells in Susac syndrome. With random hexamers, about 0.5 to 1 ug RNA was reverse transcribed. TCRdb reprocessed the immunoSEQ multiplex PCR reads with MiXCR, giving one entry per CDR3 protein. This sample carries approximately 230,000 distinct CDR3 sequences, 93% of them seen once, and the ten largest clones take approximately 0.072%. The germline CDR1 and CDR2 sequences are SGHNT and YYREEE (reference sequence). The V end was cut by 0 bases, the J end by 7 bases, with 11 bases between. This CDR3 region has 14 residues. The CD8+ and CD4+ T cells were negatively isolated, with the TEMRA cells enriched by FACS.

Sequenced material: CD4+ T cells from PBMCs. V and J are TRBV5-4 and TRBJ2-1, with D uncertain. This sequence was found in a human donor with multiple sclerosis. The chain's CDR3 is CASSLEMTPNEQFF. The CDR3 region has the DNA TGTGCCAGCAGCTTGGAAATGACTCCGAATGAGCAGTTCTTC.